This record covers a single T cell receptor beta chain. The sample belongs to a study of cytomegalovirus exposure and HLA in healthy donors. Primers for the PCR totalled 60 Vbeta and 13 Jbeta. Measured with immunoSEQ multiplex PCR; TCRdb has only the in-frame clones, and not every one. This repertoire shows about 120,000 clones, about 70% found once; its top ten account for about 2%. The length of the CDR3 is 15 residues. Germline lookup yields CDR1 WSHSY and CDR2 SAAADI. Trimming pared 3 bases from V and 4 bases from J, leaving 13 bases between. What was sequenced was PBMCs. The receptor was isolated from a human donor in good health. V usage is TRBV10-2 and J usage is TRBJ2-4, with D possibly TRBD2 on 5 matching bases. The CDR3 DNA reads as TGCGCCAGCAGTGATGGACCGAGGGAGAAAAACATTCAGTACTTC. It is translated as CASSDGPREKNIQYF.